This entry lists 10 T cell receptor beta chains sequenced from one sample in a study of blood T cell repertoires in COVID-19. Generated by immunoSEQ multiplex PCR, the TCRdb table keeps only in-frame clones and is missing some. The repertoire holds roughly 250,000 clones, roughly 85% seen once, with approximately 4% in the top ten. Specimen: PBMCs or T cells enriched from blood (not recorded which). These receptors were collected from a woman aged 25 to 39 who had recovered from COVID-19.

The V and J genes are TRBV6-5 and TRBJ2-6; 9 nucleotides line up with TRBD1. Germline CDR1 reads MNHEY; CDR2 reads SVGAGI. The CDR3 contains 14 residues. The J segment lost 11 bases and the V segment lost 1 base, leaving 3 bases of the junction unmatched. The DNA of the CDR3 is TGTGCCAGCAGTTACTTGGGACAGGGCGACGTCCTGACTTTC. Protein sequence: CASSYLGQGDVLTF.

The chain uses TRBV6-5 and TRBJ1-2; 10 nucleotides align to TRBD1. J was trimmed by 8 bases and V by 4 bases; bases with no gene match: 7. Germline V gene data show CDR1 as MNHEY and CDR2 as SVGAGI. The CDR3 extends over 14 amino acids. The CDR3 DNA sequence: TGTGCCAGCAGTTCTAGGACAGGGGGGGAAGGCTACACCTTC. Translation: CASSSRTGGEGYTF.

This clone appeared a single time. V usage is TRBV6-2 or TRBV6-3 and J usage is TRBJ2-2; D gene ambiguous. Germline V gene data show CDR1 as MNHEY and CDR2 as SVGEGT. V lost 2 bases to trimming and J lost 9 bases, with 10 bases between them. There are 13 residues in the CDR3. DNA for the CDR3: TGTGCCAGCAGTTACGGTGAGGCGCGGGAGCTGTTTTTT. It codes for CASSYGEARELFF.

The chain employs TRBV4-1 and TRBJ1-5; D uncertain. The CDR3 spans 19 residues. Between the trimmed V and J ends, which lost 1 base and 0 bases, there was a span of 19 bases. CDR1 is MGHRA, CDR2 YSYEKL, per germline. The CDR3, as DNA: TGCGCCAGCAGCCAAGCTCCAACGACAATACCTTATAGCAATCAGCCCCAGCATTTT. It encodes CASSQAPTTIPYSNQPQHF.

The gene calls are TRBV28 and TRBJ1-2, with TRBD1 as a possible D gene (5 bases). Trimming cost V 3 bases and J 4 bases, with 18 bases left between them. From germline, CDR1 is MDHEN and CDR2 SYDVKM. This CDR3 contains 16 residues. CDR3 DNA: TGTGCCAGCAGTTTTCGACAGACAGTAAACCCCTATGGCTACACCTTC. Its protein is CASSFRQTVNPYGYTF.

The V gene is TRBV20-1, the J gene TRBJ2-5; 11 bases match TRBD2. Germline V lookup: CDR1 DFQATT, CDR2 SNEGSKA (reference sequence). Unmatched junction bases numbered 4, after V lost 3 bases and J lost 7 bases. The CDR3 contains 13 residues. CDR3 region: CSASSSGRATQYF. The DNA for the CDR3 is TGCAGTGCTAGTAGTAGCGGGAGGGCGACCCAGTACTTC.

The rearrangement joins TRBV7-9 to TRBJ2-1; 11 bases fit TRBD2. The CDR3 covers 16 residues. The V gene end was trimmed by 4 bases and the J gene end by 8 bases; junction bases not matched to a gene: 10. The germline V gene encodes CDR1 SEHNR and CDR2 FQNEAQ (reference sequence). CDR3 coding DNA: TGTGCCAGCAGCTGGAGTGTGACTAGCGGGACCCATGAGCAGTTCTTC. Protein product: CASSWSVTSGTHEQFF.

The chain employs TRBV2 and TRBJ2-3; D might be TRBD2 (7 bases). Germline-derived CDR1 and CDR2 are SNHLY and FYNNEI. Trimming pared 5 bases from V and 8 bases from J, leaving 20 bases between. CDR3 size: 15 residues. The CDR3 here is CASSSEGGPQGTQYF. In DNA, the CDR3 is TGTGCCAGCAGTTCTGAGGGGGGGCCGCAGGGTACGCAGTATTTT.

For the CDR3, the DNA is TGCGCCAGCAGCTTGGCGTTGGGGGGATACGAGCAGTACTTC. Its protein is CASSLALGGYEQYF. This chain links TRBV5-1 with TRBJ2-7; D might be TRBD2 (6 bases). The ends were cut back, 0 bases at V and 4 bases at J, with 11 bases in the middle. The CDR3 is 14 amino acids. Germline V gene sequence: CDR1 SGHRS, CDR2 YFSETQ.

The V call is TRBV18, the J call TRBJ1-2; 9 positions agree with TRBD1. The J segment lost 3 bases and the V segment lost 6 bases, leaving 17 bases of the junction unmatched. This CDR3 region has 18 residues. Germline V gene lookup returns CDR1 KGHSH and CDR2 LQKENI. This CDR3 reads CASSEFTGQGSLHYGYTF. In DNA, the CDR3 is TGTGCCAGCTCCGAATTTACGGGACAGGGCTCTCTCCACTATGGCTACACCTTC.